Presented here are 15 T cell receptor beta chains from one specimen sequenced in a study of identical twins. TCRdb recomputed calls from the 5' RACE reads with MiXCR, one row per CDR3 protein. The data hold some 730,000 distinct CDR3 sequences, with about 18% observed a single time. In addition, the sample was reused for a study of T cells expressing NK-cell markers.

The sample taken for sequencing was PBMCs. The receptor set was obtained from a young woman in good health.

CDR3 in amino acids: CASSPASRGPTDTQYF. DNA for the CDR3: TGCGCCAGCAGCCCCGCGTCGCGCGGACCGACAGATACGCAGTATTTT. The chain carries TRBV5-1 and TRBJ2-3; D remains ambiguous. Per germline, CDR1 SGHRS and CDR2 YFSETQ. The CDR3 runs 16 residues. V was pared by 4 bases and J by 3 bases, with 18 bases between.

The V call is TRBV24-1, the J call TRBJ2-1, with TRBD2 matching over 15 bases. Germline V gene data show CDR1 as KGHDR and CDR2 as SFDVKD. The CDR3 length is 16 residues. The trim removed 9 bases at V and 8 bases at J, leaving 10 bases unmatched. The CDR3 sequence: CATGKGLAGGIDEQFF. The DNA of the CDR3 is TGTGCCACCGGGAAGGGACTAGCGGGAGGTATTGATGAGCAGTTCTTC.

The sample holds a few counts of this clonotype. This sequence joins TRBV12-3 or TRBV12-4 and TRBJ2-7; 10 bases are shared with TRBD2. The junction had 9 bases not matched to a gene; V was cut back by 6 bases and J by 4 bases. The CDR3 extends over 15 amino acids. The CDR3 nucleotides read TGTGCCAGCAGGACAAGCGGGGGGGCCGATTACGAGCAGTACTTC. This translates into CASRTSGGADYEQYF.

This clonotype was detected a few times. This chain joins TRBV5-1 and TRBJ2-1; D uncertain. This CDR3 contains 12 residues. V lost 0 bases, J lost 10 bases, and 8 bases lay in between. Germline CDR1 is SGHRS and CDR2 is YFSETQ. CDR3 amino acids: CASSLEVREQFF. CDR3 DNA: TGCGCCAGCAGCTTGGAAGTTAGAGAGCAGTTCTTC.

This clonotype was recorded at least ten times. The chain uses TRBV4-2 and TRBJ2-3; 16 positions agree with TRBD2. This CDR3 is 18 amino acids long. CDR1 is LGHNA, CDR2 YNFKEQ, per germline. Trimming removed 4 bases from V and 0 bases from J; junction bases left unmatched: 4. DNA for the CDR3: TGTGCCAGCAGCCCGGGACTAGCGGGGGGGCCTAGCACAGATACGCAGTATTTT. It specifies CASSPGLAGGPSTDTQYF.

The V and J genes are TRBV4-1 and TRBJ2-2; D not certain. Trimming shortened V by 3 bases and J by 4 bases, and 12 bases separated the two germline ends. Germline loops: CDR1 MGHRA, CDR2 YSYEKL. This CDR3 comprises 15 residues. This chain's CDR3 is CASSHADGFTGELFF. The DNA of the CDR3 is TGCGCCAGCAGCCATGCAGACGGATTCACCGGGGAGCTGTTTTTT.

This clonotype was counted between two and nine times. The chain has TRBV5-1 and TRBJ2-7, with D perhaps TRBD2 (5 bases). CDR3 length equals 14 residues. V gave up 5 bases and J gave up 7 bases, with 19 bases separating them. Germline values: CDR1 SGHRS, CDR2 YFSETQ. CDR3 bases: TGCGCCAGCAGGGAGCGGATACCTACGGGGGAGCAGTACTTC. Protein product: CASRERIPTGEQYF.

This chain uses TRBV14 with TRBJ2-7; D gene ambiguous. The CDR3 is 12 residues long. Germline CDR1 SGHDN, CDR2 FVKESK. V lost 1 base to trimming and J lost 7 bases, with 8 bases between them. The CDR3 sequence is CASSQGWREQYF. CDR3 bases: TGTGCCAGCAGCCAAGGGTGGAGAGAGCAGTACTTC.

This clonotype was seen a handful of times. The chain combines TRBV3-1 with TRBJ1-2; tentative D call: TRBD1 (5 bases). The CDR3 contains 13 residues. Germline V CDR1 and CDR2: LGHDT, YNNKEL (reference sequence). Trimming took off 0 bases at V and 11 bases at J, with 13 bases between the two ends. CDR3 amino acids: CASSQDWGVEYTF. The CDR3 DNA follows: TGTGCCAGCAGCCAAGATTGGGGGGTCGAATACACCTTC.

This clonotype showed up just a few times. V is TRBV4-1 and J is TRBJ1-2; D gene ambiguous. The V gene's germline CDR1 is MGHRA and CDR2 YSYEKL. The V and J ends lost 0 bases and 5 bases respectively, with 10 bases between them. This CDR3 has 14 residues. The CDR3 nucleotides are TGCGCCAGCAGCCAAGAACGAGGGTTTTATGGCTACACCTTC. Translation gives CASSQERGFYGYTF.

The chain carries TRBV6-1 and TRBJ2-2; D remains unclear. The CDR3 loop spans 15 amino acids. Trimming cost V 6 bases and J 1 base, with 12 bases left between them. CDR1 is MNHNS, CDR2 SASEGT, per germline. The CDR3 reads CASRVTRLNTGELFF. The CDR3 DNA reads as TGTGCCAGCAGAGTTACGCGGCTGAACACCGGGGAGCTGTTTTTT.

This clonotype was found a few times. The chain carries TRBV12-3 or TRBV12-4 and TRBJ1-5; D gene uncertain. V lost 5 bases to trimming and J lost 7 bases, with 12 bases between them. The CDR3 loop spans 13 amino acids. The CDR3 DNA follows: TGTGCCAGCAGTCCCTTACAAGGGCAGCCCCAGCATTTT. It translates to CASSPLQGQPQHF.

The chain couples TRBV9 to TRBJ2-1; 9 bases are a match to TRBD2. This CDR3 has 14 residues. Germline CDR1 reads SGDLS; CDR2 reads YYNGEE. The junction had 2 bases not matched to a gene; V was cut back by 1 base and J by 6 bases. CDR3 sequence (DNA): TGTGCCAGCAGCGTAATAGCGGGAGTCAATGAGCAGTTCTTC. It codes for CASSVIAGVNEQFF.

Ten or more counts support this clonotype. V gene TRBV20-1 combines with J gene TRBJ1-1, with no clear D. Trimming shortened V by 0 bases and J by 3 bases, and 11 bases separated the two germline ends. This CDR3 is 14 amino acids long. Germline-derived CDR1 and CDR2 are DFQATT and SNEGSKA (reference sequence). CDR3 protein: CSARDPGRHTEAFF. The CDR3 region has the DNA TGCAGTGCTAGAGATCCCGGAAGGCACACTGAAGCTTTCTTT.

V is TRBV23-1 and J is TRBJ2-2, with TRBD1 matching over 8 bases. TRBV23-1 is treated as an ORF (open reading frame) with a function not yet certain. The CDR3 sequence is 16 residues long. The V segment lost 3 bases and the J segment 5 bases; nucleotides outside the gene matches: 8. Here the CDR3 reads CASSHPDRVSTGELFF. The DNA of the CDR3 is TGCGCCAGCAGTCACCCGGACAGGGTATCGACCGGGGAGCTGTTTTTT.